This T cell receptor (beta chain) was documented in a study of CD8 T cells in ankylosing spondylitis. Study-wide findings and caveats: Seemingly distinctive of ankylosing spondylitis blood was a TCR beta motif formed by eight highly homologous variants. Clones linked to disease were reported to show significant enrichment in matched ankylosing spondylitis synovial fluid. Peripheral blood samples showed relatively rare disease-linked clones, and these clones were CD8+.

Per the germline V gene, CDR1 is SGHKS and CDR2 is YYEKEE (reference sequence). The CDR3 extends over 15 amino acids. Turning to this clonotype: The antigen remains undetermined. The junction and the germline gene differ at one end; a read error may be behind it.

Quantitative molecular-barcoded 5'-RACE generated the TCR beta libraries. MiXCR was run by TCRdb on the 5' RACE reads, yielding one entry per CDR3 protein. The profile shows just over 300,000 distinct CDR3 sequences, less than 25% of them singletons. The source of this sequence is a female donor with ankylosing spondylitis or in good health (not recorded which). This sequence joins TRBV5-5 and TRBJ2-7; weak D call: TRBD2 (6 bases). The sequencing input was blood, either unsorted or a sorted T cell fraction (not recorded which). The CDR3 DNA follows: TGTGCCGGCAGCCGCCGGGACTTAAGCTCCTACGAGCAGTACTTC. Amino acid sequence: CAGSRRDLSSYEQYF.